This TCR beta chain derives from a study of Graves' ophthalmopathy and Graves' hyperthyroidism. Amplifying from RNA transcripts, the study obtained TCR beta CDR3 regions. HTBI-primed first-round RT-PCR preceded second-round multiplex PCR. TCRdb independently ran MiXCR on the multiplex PCR reads; one entry per CDR3 protein. The sample includes 1 million to 1.3 million distinct CDR3 sequences, roughly two fifths of them seen just once. Deletions cut 3 bases from V and 0 bases from J, with 6 bases between. CDR1 is SGHKS and CDR2 is YYEKEE in the germline V gene (reference sequence). The CDR3 contains 14 residues. This clonotype was detected many times.

V gene TRBV5-5 combines with J gene TRBJ1-4; D gene unclear. The sequence came from an adult man with Graves' hyperthyroidism. The specimen sequenced was peripheral blood or thyroid tissue (not recorded which). The CDR3 sequence: CASSSIATNEKLFF. The DNA for the CDR3 is TGTGCCAGCAGCTCCATTGCAACTAATGAAAAACTGTTTTTT.